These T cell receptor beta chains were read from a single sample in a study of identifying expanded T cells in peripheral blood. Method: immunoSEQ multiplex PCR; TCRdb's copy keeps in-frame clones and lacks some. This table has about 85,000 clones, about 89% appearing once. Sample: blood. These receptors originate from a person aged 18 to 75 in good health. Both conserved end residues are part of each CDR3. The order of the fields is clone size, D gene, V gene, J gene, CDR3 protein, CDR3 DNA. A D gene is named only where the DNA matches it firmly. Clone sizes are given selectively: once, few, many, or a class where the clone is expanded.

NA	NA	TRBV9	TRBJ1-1	CASSVEKAFF	TGTGCCAGCAGCGTAGAGAAAGCTTTCTTT
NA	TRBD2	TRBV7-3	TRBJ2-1	CASSLAGDNFNEQFF	TGTGCCAGCAGCTTAGCGGGAGATAATTTCAATGAGCAGTTCTTC
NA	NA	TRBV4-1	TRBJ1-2	CASSKGTGDFYGYTF	TGCGCCAGCAGCAAAGGCACAGGAGATTTCTATGGCTACACCTTC
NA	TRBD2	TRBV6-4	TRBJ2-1	CASSDRIGGYNEQFF	TGTGCCAGCAGTGACAGGATCGGGGGGTACAATGAGCAGTTCTTC
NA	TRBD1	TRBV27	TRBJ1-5	CASSSPTFRGLYQPQHF	TGTGCCAGCAGTTCTCCGACTTTCAGGGGGCTTTATCAGCCCCAGCATTTT
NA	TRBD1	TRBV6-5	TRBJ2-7	CASSYWSGQASRQQYF	TGTGCCAGCAGTTACTGGTCGGGACAGGCGTCTAGGCAGCAGTACTTC
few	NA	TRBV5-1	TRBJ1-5	CASSLDSNQPQHF	TGCGCCAGCAGCCTCGACAGTAATCAGCCCCAGCATTTT
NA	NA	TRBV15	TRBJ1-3	CATSRGGTRSAGNTIYF	TGTGCCACCAGCAGAGGGGGAACCCGGTCTGCTGGAAACACCATATATTTT
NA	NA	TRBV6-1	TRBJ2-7	CASKETDSFSYEQYF	TGTGCCAGCAAAGAGACGGACAGTTTCTCCTACGAGCAGTACTTC
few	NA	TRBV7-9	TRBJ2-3	CASSRLRGTDTQYF	TGTGCCAGCAGCCGACTAAGGGGCACAGATACGCAGTATTTT
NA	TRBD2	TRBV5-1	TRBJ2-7	CASSQVSGSPSYEQYF	TGCGCCAGCAGCCAAGTTAGCGGGAGCCCCTCCTACGAGCAGTACTTC
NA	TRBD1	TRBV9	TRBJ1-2	CASRGTGGNYGYTF	TGTGCCAGCAGGGGGACAGGGGGTAACTATGGCTACACCTTC
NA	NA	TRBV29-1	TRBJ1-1	CSLEVPDSKAFF	TGCAGCCTAGAAGTTCCGGACTCAAAAGCTTTCTTT
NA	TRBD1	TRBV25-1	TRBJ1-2	CASGQGAYGYTF	TGTGCCAGCGGACAGGGTGCGTATGGCTACACCTTC
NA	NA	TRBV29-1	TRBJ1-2	CSVETDGAFGYTF	TGCAGCGTTGAAACTGACGGCGCCTTTGGCTACACCTTC
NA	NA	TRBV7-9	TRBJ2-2	CASSFGQHTGELFF	TGTGCCAGCAGCTTTGGACAGCACACCGGGGAGCTGTTTTTT
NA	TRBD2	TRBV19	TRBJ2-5	CASSILTSGSPLGTQYF	TGTGCCAGTAGTATCCTTACTAGCGGGAGCCCCTTAGGGACCCAGTACTTC
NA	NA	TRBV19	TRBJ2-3	CASSIPSGPSGDTQYF	TGTGCCAGTAGTATACCCTCAGGGCCTTCGGGAGATACGCAGTATTTT
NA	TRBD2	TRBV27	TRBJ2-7	CASSLTSGRAEQYF	TGTGCCAGCAGTTTGACTAGCGGGAGGGCCGAGCAGTACTTC
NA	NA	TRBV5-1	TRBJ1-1	CASSLRGGSTEAFF	TGCGCCAGCAGCTTGAGGGGCGGGAGCACTGAAGCTTTCTTT
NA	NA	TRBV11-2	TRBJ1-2	CASSPNRGVLGGYTF	TGTGCCAGCAGCCCAAATAGGGGAGTGTTGGGTGGCTACACCTTC
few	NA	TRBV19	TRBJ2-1	CASRSRDGTPNEQFF	TGTGCCAGTAGAAGCCGGGACGGAACCCCCAATGAGCAGTTCTTC
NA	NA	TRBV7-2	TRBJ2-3	CASSPGAGGPSFSTDTQYF	TGTGCCAGCAGCCCAGGAGCTGGAGGTCCTTCATTTAGCACAGATACGCAGTATTTT
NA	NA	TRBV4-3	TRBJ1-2	CASSQDLLLSGTNYGYTF	TGCGCCAGCAGCCAAGACCTACTTCTATCCGGAACGAACTATGGCTACACCTTC
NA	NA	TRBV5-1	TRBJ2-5	CASSLDSPNQETQYF	TGCGCCAGCAGCTTGGACTCTCCCAACCAAGAGACCCAGTACTTC
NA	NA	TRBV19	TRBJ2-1	CASSIEEGRNEQFF	TGTGCCAGTAGTATAGAAGAGGGTCGGAATGAGCAGTTCTTC
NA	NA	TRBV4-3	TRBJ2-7	CASSQDRGSYEQYF	TGCGCCAGCAGCCAAGATCGTGGGAGCTACGAGCAGTACTTC
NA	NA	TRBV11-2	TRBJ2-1	CASSLAVRLSSYNEQFF	TGTGCCAGCAGCTTAGCGGTTCGGCTAAGCTCCTACAATGAGCAGTTCTTC
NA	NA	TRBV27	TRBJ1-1	CATPGKVGICRGAFF	TGTGCCACCCCCGGGAAGGTGGGTATTTGTCGAGGAGCTTTCTTT
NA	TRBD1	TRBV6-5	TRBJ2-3	CASSPTGVGTDTQYF	TGTGCCAGCAGCCCGACAGGGGTCGGCACAGATACGCAGTATTTT
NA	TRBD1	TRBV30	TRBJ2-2	CAWNPDRAHGELFF	TGTGCCTGGAACCCGGACAGGGCCCACGGGGAGCTGTTTTTT
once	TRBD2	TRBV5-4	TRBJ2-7	CASSRGLAGGIYEQYF	TGTGCCAGCAGCCGGGGACTAGCGGGAGGGATCTACGAGCAGTACTTC
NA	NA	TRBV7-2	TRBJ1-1	CASSLFPWGEGTEAFF	TGTGCCAGCAGCTTATTTCCGTGGGGGGAGGGCACTGAAGCTTTCTTT
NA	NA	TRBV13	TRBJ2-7	CASSLPTSNEQYF	TGTGCCAGCAGCTTACCGACAAGCAACGAGCAGTACTTC
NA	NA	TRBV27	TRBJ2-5	CASSLSAGEWETQYF	TGTGCCAGCAGTTTATCGGCAGGGGAGTGGGAGACCCAGTACTTC
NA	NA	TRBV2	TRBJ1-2	CASNLGPEGNYGYTF	TGTGCCAGCAATCTGGGCCCCGAGGGGAACTATGGCTACACCTTC
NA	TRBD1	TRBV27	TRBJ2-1	CASSFTGQGRVYNEQFF	TGTGCCAGCAGTTTCACGGGACAGGGACGCGTATACAATGAGCAGTTCTTC
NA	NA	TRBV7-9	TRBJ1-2	CASSFSGASPYGYTF	TGTGCCAGCAGCTTCTCAGGGGCCTCCCCTTATGGCTACACCTTC
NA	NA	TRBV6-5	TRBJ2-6	CASSLTEGTGANVLTF	TGTGCCAGCAGTTTAACCGAGGGGACCGGGGCCAACGTCCTGACTTTC
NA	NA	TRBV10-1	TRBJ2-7	CASSDLGALSYEQYF	TGCGCCAGCAGTGATCTCGGAGCACTTTCCTACGAGCAGTACTTC
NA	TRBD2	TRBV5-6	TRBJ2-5	CASSLGGLAETQYF	TGTGCCAGCAGCTTGGGGGGACTAGCGGAGACCCAGTACTTC
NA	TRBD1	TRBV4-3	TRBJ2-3	CASSQEQGGWGREDTQYF	TGCGCCAGCAGCCAAGAACAGGGGGGTTGGGGTCGGGAGGATACGCAGTATTTT
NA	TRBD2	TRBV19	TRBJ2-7	CASSLGLAGPYEQYF	TGTGCCAGTAGTTTGGGACTAGCGGGCCCCTACGAGCAGTACTTC
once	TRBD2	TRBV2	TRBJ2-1	CASSPPGGSSYNEQFF	TGTGCCAGCAGCCCTCCGGGGGGGAGCTCCTACAATGAGCAGTTCTTC
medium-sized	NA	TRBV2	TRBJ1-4	CASSEVPGEKLFF	TGTGCCAGCAGTGAAGTCCCGGGGGAAAAACTGTTTTTT
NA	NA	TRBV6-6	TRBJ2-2	CASSLQGRGELFF	TGTGCCAGCAGTTTGCAAGGACGGGGGGAGCTGTTTTTT
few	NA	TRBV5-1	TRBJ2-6	CASKLVAGANVLTF	TGCGCCAGCAAGTTAGTAGCGGGGGCCAACGTCCTGACTTTC
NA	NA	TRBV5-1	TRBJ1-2	CASSFSGNYGYTF	TGCGCCAGCAGCTTCTCAGGGAACTATGGCTACACCTTC
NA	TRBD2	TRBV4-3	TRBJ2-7	CASSQGTSGGSYEQYF	TGCGCCAGCAGCCAGGGAACTAGCGGGGGCTCCTACGAGCAGTACTTC
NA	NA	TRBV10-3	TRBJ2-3	CAISGDPTDTQYF	TGTGCCATCAGTGGGGACCCCACAGATACGCAGTATTTT
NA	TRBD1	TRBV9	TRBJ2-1	CASSVVDRVNEQFF	TGTGCCAGCAGCGTAGTGGACAGGGTTAATGAGCAGTTCTTC
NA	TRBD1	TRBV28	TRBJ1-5	CASSPGQGRFQPQHF	TGTGCCAGCAGCCCCGGACAGGGTAGATTTCAGCCCCAGCATTTT
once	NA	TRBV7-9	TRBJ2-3	CASSPLGGGTDTQYF	TGTGCCAGCAGCCCTTTGGGGGGCGGCACAGATACGCAGTATTTT